This T cell receptor (beta chain) was obtained from a study of T cells in localized non-small cell lung cancer. Regarding the study as a whole: Adjacent lung tissue had a median about 52 of the top 100 clones found in the tumor.

On this clone itself: Its antigen is not known.

The length of the CDR3 is 13 residues. Deletions cut 3 bases from V and 8 bases from J, with 13 bases between. Germline V gene lookup returns CDR1 GTSNPN and CDR2 SVGIG (reference sequence). Assay used: immunoSEQ multiplex PCR; TCRdb lists only in-frame clones, some missing. Of around 30,000 clones in the sample, over 80% are singletons; the top ten hold under 7%. Sequenced material: peripheral blood, taken before any cancer treatment. The chain couples TRBV30 to TRBJ2-2, with D unclear. This TCR was recovered from a male donor at least 60 years old with stage I lung adenocarcinoma. The CDR3 is CAWSVNPTGELFF. CDR3 bases: TGTGCCTGGAGCGTGAACCCCACGGGGGAGCTGTTTTTT.